The T cell receptor (beta chain) described here comes from a study of molecular identifiers for immune sequencing clone quantification. Each CDR3 protein is one row after TCRdb ran MiXCR on the PCR reads. The profile shows 490,000 or so distinct CDR3 sequences, roughly 25% of them singletons. Germline-derived CDR1 and CDR2 are LNHDA and SQIVND (reference sequence). Deletions cut 3 bases from V and 0 bases from J, with 13 bases between. The CDR3 is 16 residues long. This clonotype has more than one count but fewer than ten. Sorting selected naive CD8 T cells with a CD8+CD4-CCR7+CD45RA+ phenotype. The sequencing sample was made of naive CD8+ T cells from blood, with Jurkat cell RNA spiked in. Subset given: FACS-sorted CD8+CD4-CCR7+CD45RA+ naive T cells. The receptor was derived from a human donor in good health. Some libraries in this study had Jurkat cell RNA spiked in. The chain links TRBV19 to TRBJ2-3, with D possibly being TRBD1 (5 bases). The CDR3 here is CASSISRESSTDTQYF. CDR3 DNA sequence: TGTGCCAGTAGTATCTCCAGGGAATCAAGCACAGATACGCAGTATTTT.